A single T cell receptor beta chain is shown here with its context. The data were taken from a study of Graves' ophthalmopathy and Graves' hyperthyroidism. The trim removed 0 bases at V and 5 bases at J, leaving 2 bases unmatched. The CDR3 extends over 15 amino acids. CDR1 and CDR2 from the germline V gene are LGHDT and YNNKEL (reference sequence). The authors amplified TCR beta CDR3 regions, and they did so from RNA transcripts for repertoire sequencing. Amplification began with first-round RT-PCR using HTBI primers, then second-round multiplex PCR was performed. TCRdb processed the multiplex PCR reads anew with MiXCR; each CDR3 protein has one entry. The table has some 370,000 distinct CDR3 sequences, approximately 18% seen once; the top ten hold about 2.4%.

The clonotype originates from an adult woman with stable Graves' hyperthyroidism. Source material: peripheral blood. This chain connects TRBV3-1 to TRBJ1-2, with 11 nucleotides matching TRBD1. CDR3 coding DNA: TGTGCCAGCAGCCAAGAGGACAGGGGGCTTTATGGCTACACCTTC. Encoded protein: CASSQEDRGLYGYTF.